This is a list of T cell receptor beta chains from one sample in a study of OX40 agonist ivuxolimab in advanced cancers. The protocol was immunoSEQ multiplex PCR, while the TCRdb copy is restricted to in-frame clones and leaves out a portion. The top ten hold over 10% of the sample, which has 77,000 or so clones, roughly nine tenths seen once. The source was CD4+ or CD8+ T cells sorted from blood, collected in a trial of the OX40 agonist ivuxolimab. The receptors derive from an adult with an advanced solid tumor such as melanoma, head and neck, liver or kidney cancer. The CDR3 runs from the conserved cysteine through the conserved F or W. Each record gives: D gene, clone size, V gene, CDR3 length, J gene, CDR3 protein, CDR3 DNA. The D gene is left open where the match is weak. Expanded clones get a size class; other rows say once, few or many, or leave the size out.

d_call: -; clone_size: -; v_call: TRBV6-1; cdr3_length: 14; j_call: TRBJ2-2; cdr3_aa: CASSEAPGLRELFF; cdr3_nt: TGTGCCAGCAGTGAAGCCCCGGGTCTCCGGGAGCTGTTTTTT
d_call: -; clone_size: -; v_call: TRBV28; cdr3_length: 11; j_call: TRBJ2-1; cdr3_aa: CASSTFKEQFF; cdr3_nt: TGTGCCAGCAGTACATTTAAAGAGCAGTTCTTC
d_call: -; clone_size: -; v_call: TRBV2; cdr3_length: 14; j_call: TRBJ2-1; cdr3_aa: CASSGGPGLGEQFF; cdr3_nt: TGTGCCAGCAGTGGCGGTCCAGGGTTGGGTGAGCAGTTCTTC
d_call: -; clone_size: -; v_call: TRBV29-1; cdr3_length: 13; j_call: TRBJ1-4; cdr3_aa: CSVKRAEDEKLFF; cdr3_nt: TGCAGCGTAAAGAGGGCGGAGGATGAAAAACTGTTTTTT
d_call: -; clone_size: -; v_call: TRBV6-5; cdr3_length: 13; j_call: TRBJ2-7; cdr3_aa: CASSPQGSYEQYF; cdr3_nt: TGTGCCAGCAGCCCCCAAGGCTCCTACGAGCAGTACTTC
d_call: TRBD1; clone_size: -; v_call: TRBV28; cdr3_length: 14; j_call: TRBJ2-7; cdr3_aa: CASSIRQGAYEQYF; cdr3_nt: TGTGCCAGCAGTATCCGACAGGGAGCCTACGAGCAGTACTTC
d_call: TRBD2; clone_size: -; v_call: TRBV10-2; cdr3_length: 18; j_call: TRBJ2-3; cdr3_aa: CASSGGTSVTRTTDTQYF; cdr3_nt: TGCGCCAGCAGTGGCGGGACTAGCGTTACCAGAACCACAGATACGCAGTATTTT
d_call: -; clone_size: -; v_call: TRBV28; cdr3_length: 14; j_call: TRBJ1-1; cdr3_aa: CASSLPAGSREAFF; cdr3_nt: TGTGCCAGCAGTTTACCTGCAGGTTCCCGGGAAGCTTTCTTT
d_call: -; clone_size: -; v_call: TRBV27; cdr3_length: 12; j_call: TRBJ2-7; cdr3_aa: CASRGAGYEQYF; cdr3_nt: TGTGCCAGCAGGGGGGCCGGCTACGAGCAGTACTTC
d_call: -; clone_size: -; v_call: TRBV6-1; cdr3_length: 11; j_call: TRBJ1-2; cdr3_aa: CASSAGRGYTF; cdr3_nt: TGTGCCAGCAGTGCAGGGAGAGGCTACACCTTC
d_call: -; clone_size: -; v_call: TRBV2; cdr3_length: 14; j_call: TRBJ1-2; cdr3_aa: CASSEGTSIYGYTF; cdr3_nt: TGTGCCAGCAGTGAGGGGACTTCAATTTATGGCTACACCTTC
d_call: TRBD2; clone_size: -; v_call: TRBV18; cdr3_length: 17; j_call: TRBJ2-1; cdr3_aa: CASSRLAGGLSYNEQFF; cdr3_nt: TGTGCCAGCTCCCGGTTAGCGGGAGGCCTTTCCTACAATGAGCAGTTCTTC
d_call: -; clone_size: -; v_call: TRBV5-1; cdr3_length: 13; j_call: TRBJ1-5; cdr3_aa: CASSLGGEQPQHF; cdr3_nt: TGCGCCAGCAGCTTGGGAGGGGAACAGCCCCAGCATTTT
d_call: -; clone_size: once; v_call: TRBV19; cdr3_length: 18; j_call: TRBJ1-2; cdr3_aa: CASRSLGGQMGVDYGYTF; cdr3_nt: TGTGCCAGTCGATCCCTGGGGGGCCAGATGGGCGTTGACTATGGCTACACCTTC
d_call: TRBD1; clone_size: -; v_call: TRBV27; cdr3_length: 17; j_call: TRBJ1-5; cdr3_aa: CASSFLRQGRLDQPQHF; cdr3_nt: TGTGCCAGCAGTTTCCTCAGACAGGGGCGGTTGGATCAGCCCCAGCATTTT
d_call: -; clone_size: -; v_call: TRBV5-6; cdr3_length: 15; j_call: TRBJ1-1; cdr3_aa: CASSPPGGVNTEAFF; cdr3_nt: TGTGCCAGCAGCCCCCCGGGGGGGGTCAACACTGAAGCTTTCTTT
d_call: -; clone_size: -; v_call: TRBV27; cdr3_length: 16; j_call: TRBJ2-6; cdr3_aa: CASSLYSERGANVLTF; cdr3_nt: TGTGCCAGCAGTTTATACTCAGAGAGGGGGGCCAACGTCCTGACTTTC
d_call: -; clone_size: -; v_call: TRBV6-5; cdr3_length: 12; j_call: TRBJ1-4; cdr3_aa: CASRGPNEKLFF; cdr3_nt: TGTGCCAGCAGGGGGCCTAATGAAAAACTGTTTTTT
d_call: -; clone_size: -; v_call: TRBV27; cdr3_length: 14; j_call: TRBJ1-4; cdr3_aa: CASSLRALNEKLFF; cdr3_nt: TGTGCCAGCAGTCTACGGGCCTTGAATGAAAAACTGTTTTTT
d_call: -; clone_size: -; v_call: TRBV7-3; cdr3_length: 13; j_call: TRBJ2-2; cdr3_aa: CASSSSVDGELFF; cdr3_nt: TGTGCCAGCAGTTCTAGCGTGGACGGGGAGCTGTTTTTT
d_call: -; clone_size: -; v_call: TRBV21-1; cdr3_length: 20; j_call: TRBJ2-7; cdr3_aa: CASREVASGRGTVGSYEQYF; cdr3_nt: TGTGCCAGCAGGGAAGTGGCTAGCGGGAGGGGTACGGTCGGCTCGTACGAGCAGTACTTC
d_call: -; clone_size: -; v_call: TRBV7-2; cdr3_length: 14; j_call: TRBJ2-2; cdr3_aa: CASSSWGASGELFF; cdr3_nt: TGTGCCAGCAGCTCTTGGGGGGCGAGCGGGGAGCTGTTTTTT
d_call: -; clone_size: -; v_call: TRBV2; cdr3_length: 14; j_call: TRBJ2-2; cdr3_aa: CASWELTNTGELFF; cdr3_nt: TGTGCCAGCTGGGAACTAACAAACACCGGGGAGCTGTTTTTT
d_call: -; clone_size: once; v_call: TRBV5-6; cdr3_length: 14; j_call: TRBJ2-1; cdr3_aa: CASSFRQAYNEQFF; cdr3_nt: TGTGCCAGCAGCTTCCGACAGGCCTACAATGAGCAGTTCTTC
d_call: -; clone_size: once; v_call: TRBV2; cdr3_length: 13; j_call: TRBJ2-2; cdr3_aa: CASRKQDTGELFF; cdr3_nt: TGTGCCAGCAGGAAACAGGACACCGGGGAGCTGTTTTTT
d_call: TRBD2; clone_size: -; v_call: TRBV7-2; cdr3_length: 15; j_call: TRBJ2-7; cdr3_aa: CASSFISGASYEQYF; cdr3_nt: TGTGCCAGCAGCTTCATTAGCGGGGCCTCCTACGAGCAGTACTTC
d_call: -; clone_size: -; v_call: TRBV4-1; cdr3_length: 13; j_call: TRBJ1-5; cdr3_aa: CASSRQGDQPQHF; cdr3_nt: TGCGCCAGCAGCCGGCAGGGTGACCAGCCCCAGCATTTT
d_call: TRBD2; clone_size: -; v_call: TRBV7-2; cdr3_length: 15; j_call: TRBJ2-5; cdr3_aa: CASSNVAGGSETQYF; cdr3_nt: TGTGCCAGCAGTAACGTGGCGGGGGGGAGTGAGACCCAGTACTTC
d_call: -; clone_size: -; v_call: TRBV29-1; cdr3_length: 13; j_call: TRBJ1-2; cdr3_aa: CSVGRRGTDGYTF; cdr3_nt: TGCAGCGTTGGGAGGAGGGGAACGGATGGCTACACCTTC
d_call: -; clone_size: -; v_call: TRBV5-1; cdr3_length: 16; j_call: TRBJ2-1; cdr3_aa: CASSFRDVFSYNEQFF; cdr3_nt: TGCGCCAGCAGCTTTCGGGACGTATTCTCCTACAATGAGCAGTTCTTC
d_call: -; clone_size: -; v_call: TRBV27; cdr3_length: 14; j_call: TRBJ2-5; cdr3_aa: CASSKGGDQETQYF; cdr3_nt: TGTGCCAGCAGTAAAGGGGGGGACCAAGAGACCCAGTACTTC
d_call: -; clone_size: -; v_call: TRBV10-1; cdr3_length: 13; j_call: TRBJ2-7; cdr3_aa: CASSEGLSYEQYF; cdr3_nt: TGCGCCAGCAGTGAGGGGCTATCCTACGAGCAGTACTTC
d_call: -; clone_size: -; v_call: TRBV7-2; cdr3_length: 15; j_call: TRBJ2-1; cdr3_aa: CASSLRDIGVNEQFF; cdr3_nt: TGTGCCAGCAGCTTACGAGATATAGGGGTCAATGAGCAGTTCTTC
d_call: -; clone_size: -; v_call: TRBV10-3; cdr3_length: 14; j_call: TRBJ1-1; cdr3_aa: CAITPGGRNTEAFF; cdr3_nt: TGTGCCATCACCCCTGGGGGCAGGAACACTGAAGCTTTCTTT
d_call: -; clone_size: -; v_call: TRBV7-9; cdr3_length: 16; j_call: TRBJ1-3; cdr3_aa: CASSLLGRVTLNTIYF; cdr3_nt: TGTGCCAGCAGCCTACTCGGGCGGGTTACCTTAAACACCATATATTTT
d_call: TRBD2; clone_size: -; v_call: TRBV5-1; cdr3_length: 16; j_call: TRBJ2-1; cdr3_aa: CASSSPSGGSHNEQFF; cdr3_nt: TGCGCCAGCAGCTCCCCTAGCGGGGGGAGTCACAATGAGCAGTTCTTC
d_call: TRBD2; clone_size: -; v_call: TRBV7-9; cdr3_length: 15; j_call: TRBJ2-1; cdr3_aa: CASSLRLAGGNEQFF; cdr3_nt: TGTGCCAGCAGCCTCCGACTAGCGGGAGGAAATGAGCAGTTCTTC
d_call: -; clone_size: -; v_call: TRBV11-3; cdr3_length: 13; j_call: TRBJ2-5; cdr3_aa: CASSSTGQETQYF; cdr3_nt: TGTGCCAGCAGCTCAACAGGCCAAGAGACCCAGTACTTC
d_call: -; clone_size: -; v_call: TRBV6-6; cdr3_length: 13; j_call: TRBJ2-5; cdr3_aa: CASSYGSQETQYF; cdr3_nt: TGTGCCAGCAGTTACGGCTCCCAAGAGACCCAGTACTTC
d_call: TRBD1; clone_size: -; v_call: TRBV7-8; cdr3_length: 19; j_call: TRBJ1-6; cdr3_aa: CASSPGQGALFSYNSPLHF; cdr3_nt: TGTGCCAGCAGCCCCGGACAGGGGGCCCTGTTCTCCTATAATTCACCCCTCCACTTT
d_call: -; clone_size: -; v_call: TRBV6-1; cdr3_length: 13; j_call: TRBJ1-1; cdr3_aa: CASSEAGDTEAFF; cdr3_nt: TGTGCCAGCAGTGAAGCAGGGGACACTGAAGCTTTCTTT
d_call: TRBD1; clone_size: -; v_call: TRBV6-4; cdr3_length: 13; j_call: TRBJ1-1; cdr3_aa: CASSADRGTEAFF; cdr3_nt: TGTGCCAGCAGCGCCGACAGGGGGACTGAAGCTTTCTTT
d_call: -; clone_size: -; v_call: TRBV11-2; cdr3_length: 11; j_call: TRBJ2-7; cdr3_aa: CAMGQGYEQYF; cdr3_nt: TGTGCCATGGGGCAGGGCTACGAGCAGTACTTC
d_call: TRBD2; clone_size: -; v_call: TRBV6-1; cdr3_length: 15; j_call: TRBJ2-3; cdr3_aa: CASSSGLDGADTQYF; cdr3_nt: TGTGCCAGCAGTTCCGGACTAGATGGCGCAGATACGCAGTATTTT
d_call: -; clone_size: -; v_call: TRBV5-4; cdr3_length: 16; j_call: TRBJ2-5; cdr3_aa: CASSPTGPRQQETQYF; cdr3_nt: TGTGCCAGCAGCCCCACCGGACCGAGACAGCAAGAGACCCAGTACTTC
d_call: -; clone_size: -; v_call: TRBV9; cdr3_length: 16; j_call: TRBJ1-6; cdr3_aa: CASSPSAGSSDSPLHF; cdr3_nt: TGTGCCAGCAGCCCCTCCGCCGGGTCCAGCGACTCACCCCTCCACTTT
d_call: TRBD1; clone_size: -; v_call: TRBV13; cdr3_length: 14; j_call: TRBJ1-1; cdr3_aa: CASSKQGRRTEAFF; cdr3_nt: TGTGCCAGCAGCAAACAGGGGAGGCGGACTGAAGCTTTCTTT
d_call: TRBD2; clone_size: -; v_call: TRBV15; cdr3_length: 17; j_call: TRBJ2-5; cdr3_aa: CATSRYLAGVYQETQYF; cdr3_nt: TGTGCCACCAGCAGGTATTTAGCGGGAGTGTACCAAGAGACCCAGTACTTC
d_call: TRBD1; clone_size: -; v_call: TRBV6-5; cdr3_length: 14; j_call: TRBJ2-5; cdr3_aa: CASSYGTGSETQYF; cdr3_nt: TGTGCCAGCAGTTACGGGACAGGGTCGGAGACCCAGTACTTC
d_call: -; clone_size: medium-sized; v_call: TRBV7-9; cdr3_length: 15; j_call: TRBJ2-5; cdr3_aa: CASSPEWTDQETQYF; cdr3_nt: TGTGCCAGCAGCCCCGAATGGACAGATCAAGAGACCCAGTACTTC
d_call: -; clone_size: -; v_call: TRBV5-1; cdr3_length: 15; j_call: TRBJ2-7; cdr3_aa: CASSLGGSGSYEQYF; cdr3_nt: TGCGCCAGCAGCTTGGGGGGGTCAGGCTCCTACGAGCAGTACTTC
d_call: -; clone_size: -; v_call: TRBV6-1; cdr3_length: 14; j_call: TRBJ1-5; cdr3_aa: CASSEAGNNQPQHF; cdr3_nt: TGTGCCAGCAGTGAAGCAGGGAACAATCAGCCCCAGCATTTT
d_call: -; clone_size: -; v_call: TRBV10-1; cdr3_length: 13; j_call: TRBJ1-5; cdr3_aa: CASSEAGDQPQHF; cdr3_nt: TGCGCCAGCAGTGAGGCTGGAGATCAGCCCCAGCATTTT
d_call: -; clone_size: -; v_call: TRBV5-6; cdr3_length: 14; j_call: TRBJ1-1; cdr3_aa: CASTPLRGPTEAFF; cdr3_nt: TGTGCCAGCACTCCCCTCCGGGGGCCCACTGAAGCTTTCTTT
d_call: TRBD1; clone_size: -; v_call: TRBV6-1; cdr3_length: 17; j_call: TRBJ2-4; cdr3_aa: CASSENRGRRAKNIQYF; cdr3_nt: TGTGCCAGCAGTGAAAACAGGGGTCGAAGGGCCAAAAACATTCAGTACTTC
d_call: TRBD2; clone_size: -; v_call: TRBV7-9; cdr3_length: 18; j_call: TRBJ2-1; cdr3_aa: CASSGTQGLPSSYNEQFF; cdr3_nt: TGTGCCAGCAGCGGGACTCAGGGACTACCCAGCTCCTACAATGAGCAGTTCTTC
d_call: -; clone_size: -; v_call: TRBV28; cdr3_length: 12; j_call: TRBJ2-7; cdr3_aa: CASSTLHYEQYF; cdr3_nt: TGTGCCAGCAGTACCCTTCACTACGAGCAGTACTTC
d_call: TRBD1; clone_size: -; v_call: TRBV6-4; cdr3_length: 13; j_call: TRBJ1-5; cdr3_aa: CASSNTGGMTQHF; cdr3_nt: TGTGCCAGCAGTAATACAGGGGGCATGACCCAGCATTTT
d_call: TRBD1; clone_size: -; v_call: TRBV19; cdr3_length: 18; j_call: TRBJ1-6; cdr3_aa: CASSPLVDRQGRDSPLHF; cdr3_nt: TGTGCCAGTAGTCCATTGGTAGACCGACAGGGAAGAGATTCACCCCTCCACTTT
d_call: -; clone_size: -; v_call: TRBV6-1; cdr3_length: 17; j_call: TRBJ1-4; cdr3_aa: CASSEVLRGGSMEKLFF; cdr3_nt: TGTGCCAGCAGTGAAGTCCTCCGGGGGGGGTCCATGGAAAAACTGTTTTTT